This T cell receptor beta chain was sequenced for a study of Graves' ophthalmopathy and Graves' hyperthyroidism. Turning to the study itself: Hyperthyroidism counted as stable given no ophthalmopathy within 18 months of follow-up. Study-wide results and limits: The blood repertoire also included most expanded thyroid clonotypes above 0.001 frequency. Sensitivity of roughly 88% and specificity of less than 82% were achieved when a 13-signature model separated ophthalmopathy from stable hyperthyroidism.

Regarding this clonotype: Antigen specificity is unknown.

Researchers took RNA transcripts and amplified TCR beta CDR3 regions from them. The first-round RT-PCR employed HTBI primers together with the Qiagen OneStep RT-PCR kit. A multiplex PCR was then performed as the second round. TCRdb called the multiplex PCR reads again in MiXCR, with one record for every CDR3 protein. Altogether over a million distinct CDR3 sequences are present, 35% to 40% being singletons, with the ten largest covering over 8.5%. V dropped 1 base and J dropped 12 bases, with 15 bases sitting between them. This CDR3 has 13 residues. The V gene's germline CDR1 is MGHRA and CDR2 YSYEKL. Hyperthyroidism patients were newly diagnosed, ill under 2 months, and aged 18 to 65 years.

The rearrangement links TRBV4-1 to TRBJ1-2; D gene unclear. The sample consisted of peripheral blood or thyroid tissue (not recorded which). This TCR was recovered from an adult man with Graves' hyperthyroidism. CDR3 sequence: CASSQGRAPRDTF. The CDR3 nucleotides read TGCGCCAGCAGCCAAGGCCGGGCCCCCCGCGACACCTTC.